This T cell receptor (beta chain) originates from a study of cytomegalovirus exposure and HLA in healthy donors. Study-wide results and limits: For cytomegalovirus status, the classifier reportedly gave diagnoses with high specificity and sensitivity.

V trimming: 2 bases; J trimming: 1 base; junction bases outside the gene matches: 1. Per the germline V gene, CDR1 is GTSNPN and CDR2 is SVGIG (reference sequence). The CDR3 contains 14 residues. Turning to this clone: Its cognate antigen is unknown.

Primers included in the PCR were 60 Vbeta and 13 Jbeta primers. Sequenced by immunoSEQ multiplex PCR; TCRdb stores in-frame clones only, minus some. The sample yields 150,000 to 200,000 clones, approximately 83% seen once. Sequencing input: PBMCs. This clonotype originated in a woman between 18 and 29 years old in good health and CMV-seronegative. V and J are TRBV30 and TRBJ2-3; TRBD2 agrees at 9 bases. CDR3 amino acids: CAWSKRGGTDTQYF. The CDR3 DNA follows: TGTGCCTGGAGTAAGCGGGGGGGCACAGATACGCAGTATTTT.